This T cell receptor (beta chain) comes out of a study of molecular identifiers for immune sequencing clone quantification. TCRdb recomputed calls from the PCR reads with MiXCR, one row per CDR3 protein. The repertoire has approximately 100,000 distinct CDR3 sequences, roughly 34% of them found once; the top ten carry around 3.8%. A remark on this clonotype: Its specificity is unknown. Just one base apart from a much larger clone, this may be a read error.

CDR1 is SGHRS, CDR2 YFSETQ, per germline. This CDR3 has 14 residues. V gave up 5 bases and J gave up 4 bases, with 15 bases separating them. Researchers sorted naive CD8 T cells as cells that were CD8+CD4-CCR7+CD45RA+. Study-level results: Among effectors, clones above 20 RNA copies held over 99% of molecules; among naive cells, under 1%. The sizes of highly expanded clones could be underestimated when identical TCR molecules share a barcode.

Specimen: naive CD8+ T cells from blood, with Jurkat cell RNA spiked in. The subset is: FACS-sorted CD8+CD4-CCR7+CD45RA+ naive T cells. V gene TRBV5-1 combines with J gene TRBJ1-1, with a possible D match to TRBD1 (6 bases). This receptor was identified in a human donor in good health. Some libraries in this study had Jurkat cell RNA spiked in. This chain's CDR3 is CASRKGGSGTEAFF. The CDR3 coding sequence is TGCGCCAGCAGAAAGGGGGGGTCGGGCACTGAAGCTTTCTTT.